This T cell receptor (beta chain) was sequenced for a study of blood T cell repertoires in COVID-19. Study-level information: PBMCs, B-cell-depleted T cells, or T cells provided the cDNA or gDNA that made up the material.

The germline V gene encodes CDR1 SGHDN and CDR2 FVKESK. This CDR3 comprises 18 residues. Trimming removed 0 bases from V and 3 bases from J, with 18 bases in between. Study processing details: Reference gene primer amplification yielded estimated nucleated cell counts. Clones were read by immunoSEQ multiplex PCR, and TCRdb kept only the in-frame ones, dropping some. V, J and clone size are taken as reported in that table, and D and trimming were inferred from the DNA itself. There are under 300,000 clones in the sample; roughly 90% occur only once, and roughly 12% lies in the top ten. Recruited during active infection, patients (from Seattle) were subsequently followed longitudinally.

The V call is TRBV14, the J call TRBJ2-1; D remains unclear. What was sequenced was peripheral blood. This clonotype was obtained from a woman in her thirties with COVID-19, enrolled during active disease. The CDR3 region is CASSQDEKLASGYNEQFF. As DNA, the CDR3 is TGTGCCAGCAGCCAAGATGAAAAGTTGGCTTCTGGCTACAATGAGCAGTTCTTC.